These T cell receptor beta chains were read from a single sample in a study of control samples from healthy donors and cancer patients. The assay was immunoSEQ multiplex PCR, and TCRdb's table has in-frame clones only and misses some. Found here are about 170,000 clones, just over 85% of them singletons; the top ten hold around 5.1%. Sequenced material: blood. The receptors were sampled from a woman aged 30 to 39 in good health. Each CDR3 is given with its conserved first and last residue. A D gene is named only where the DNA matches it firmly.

CSVQNTEAFF TGCAGCGTACAGAACACTGAAGCTTTCTTT TRBJ1-1 TRBV29-1 .
CASSIRSGGSGANVLTF TGTGCCAGTAGTATAAGGTCAGGGGGCTCTGGGGCCAACGTCCTGACTTTC TRBJ2-6 TRBV19 TRBD1
CASSLAEGNTEAFF TGTGCCAGCAGCTTAGCGGAGGGTAACACTGAAGCTTTCTTT TRBJ1-1 TRBV7-6 .
CASSLVWGSYTF TGTGCCAGCAGTTTAGTCTGGGGAAGCTACACCTTC TRBJ1-2 TRBV28 .
CASSVVLADTQYF TGTGCCAGCAGCGTGGTCTTGGCAGATACGCAGTATTTT TRBJ2-3 TRBV5-4 .
CASSGDNYGYTF TGTGCCAGCAGTGGAGATAACTATGGCTACACCTTC TRBJ1-2 TRBV27 .
CASSENGGIISNQPQHF TGTGCCAGCAGTGAAAATGGGGGAATAATTAGCAATCAGCCCCAGCATTTT TRBJ1-5 TRBV2 .
CASSLVPSGMPNSPLHF TGTGCCAGCAGCTTAGTACCCTCGGGAATGCCCAATTCACCCCTCCACTTT TRBJ1-6 TRBV7-8 .
CASSLPPVANTEAFF TGTGCCAGCAGCCTCCCCCCGGTGGCGAACACTGAAGCTTTCTTT TRBJ1-1 TRBV14 .
CASSESGSREQFF TGTGCCAGCAGTGAATCGGGCAGCCGGGAGCAGTTCTTC TRBJ2-1 TRBV25-1 .